Given below is one T cell receptor beta chain in context. Its antigen is currently unknown. This sample was included in a study of cytomegalovirus exposure and HLA in healthy donors. The primer mix had 60 Vbeta and 13 Jbeta primers. The data were produced by immunoSEQ multiplex PCR, yet TCRdb's version contains in-frame clones alone and is incomplete. In all, the sample yields 180,000 or so clones. Points from the study as a whole: Rarity held for most TCR sequences, but there were some public TCRs that occurred in many donors. Reports state that TCR beta sequences accurately predicted most subjects' HLA-A and HLA-B alleles. Sequence variants that were highly shared formed a cluster that was likely a sequencing artifact.

The sequencing sample was made of PBMCs. The source is a boy aged 10-17 years in good health and CMV-seronegative.

The CDR3 loop is CASSLGLTYSNQPQHF. For the CDR3, the DNA is TGTGCCAGCAGTTTAGGTCTGACATATAGCAATCAGCCCCAGCATTTT. The gene calls are TRBV28 and TRBJ1-5; unclear D gene. The CDR3 length is 16 residues. Germline CDR1 reads MDHEN; CDR2 reads SYDVKM. The V end was cut by 2 bases, the J end by 0 bases, with 11 bases between.